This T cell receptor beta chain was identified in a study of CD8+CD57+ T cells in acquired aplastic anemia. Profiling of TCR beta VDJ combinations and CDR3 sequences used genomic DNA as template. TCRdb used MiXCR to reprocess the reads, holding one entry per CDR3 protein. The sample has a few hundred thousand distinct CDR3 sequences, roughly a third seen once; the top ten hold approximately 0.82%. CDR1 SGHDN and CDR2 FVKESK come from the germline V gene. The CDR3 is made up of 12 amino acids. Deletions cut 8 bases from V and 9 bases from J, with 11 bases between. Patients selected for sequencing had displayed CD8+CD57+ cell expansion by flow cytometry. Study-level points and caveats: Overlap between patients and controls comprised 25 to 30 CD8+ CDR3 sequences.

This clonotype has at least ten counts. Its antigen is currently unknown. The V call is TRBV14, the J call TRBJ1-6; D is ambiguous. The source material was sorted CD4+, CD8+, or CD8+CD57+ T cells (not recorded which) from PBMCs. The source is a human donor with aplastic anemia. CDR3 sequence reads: CASGHGGSPLHF. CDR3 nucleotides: TGTGCCAGCGGTCACGGTGGTTCACCCCTCCACTTT.